This TCR beta chain was observed in a study of regulatory T cells in long-lasting Graves disease. After removal of 3 bases from V and 5 bases from J, the junction contained 0 bases not matched to a gene. Germline-derived CDR1 and CDR2 are DFQATT and SNEGSKA (reference sequence). There are 13 residues in the CDR3. The time point: newly diagnosed GD, antithyroid drugs for less than 3 months. From PBMCs, RNA was extracted and then used to make the TCR library. In building TCR beta libraries, iRepertoire HTBI primers were used together with Arm-PCR of CDR3 regions. TCRdb fed the multiplex PCR reads into MiXCR, producing one record per CDR3 protein. In the table there are some 600,000 distinct CDR3 sequences, 16% of which are singletons. The data also belong to a second study, concerning T cells in Graves' hyperthyroidism and ophthalmopathy.

This TCR derives from a man between 18 and 29 years old with Graves disease. The sequences come from peripheral blood mononuclear cells (PBMCs), collected at new diagnosis, from a patient treated with antithyroid drugs. The chain is built from TRBV20-1 and TRBJ2-1; 11 nucleotides agree with TRBD2. The CDR3 here is CSARTSGDNEQFF. DNA for the CDR3: TGCAGTGCTAGGACTAGCGGGGACAATGAGCAGTTCTTC.